These 17 T cell receptor beta chains originate from one sample sequenced in a study of cytomegalovirus exposure and HLA in healthy donors. Amplification used 60 Vbeta primers and 13 Jbeta primers. Some clones are missing from TCRdb's copy, which holds only in-frame ones; the method was immunoSEQ multiplex PCR. The top ten hold about 5% of the sample, which has under 150,000 clones, approximately 87% seen once. The sequenced sample was PBMCs. Receptors originate from a woman aged 25 to 39 in good health and CMV-seronegative.

The chain joins TRBV7-3 to TRBJ2-1; TRBD2 aligns across 10 bases. This CDR3 is built from 15 residues. V shed 5 bases and J 3 bases; nucleotides not matched to a gene: 4. Germline CDR1 SGHTA, CDR2 FQGTGA. Here the CDR3 DNA reads TGTGCCAGCAGCCTGAGCGGGAGGGACTACAATGAGCAGTTCTTC. This gives the protein CASSLSGRDYNEQFF.

V gene TRBV6-6 combines with J gene TRBJ2-5; TRBD1 agrees at 8 bases. V trimming: 5 bases; J trimming: 4 bases; junction bases outside the gene matches: 9. Germline V CDR1 and CDR2: MNHNY, SVGAGI (reference sequence). This CDR3 has 15 residues. The CDR3 region is CASSQVGQGRETQYF. The CDR3 DNA is TGTGCCAGCAGTCAAGTCGGACAGGGAAGAGAGACCCAGTACTTC.

In DNA form, the CDR3 reads TGTGCCAGCAGTTTACCCTTTTATACCCAGTACTTC. Translation gives CASSLPFYTQYF. The chain combines TRBV27 with TRBJ2-5; no clear D gene. Germline lookup yields CDR1 MNHEY and CDR2 SMNVEV (reference sequence). Trimming pared 2 bases from V and 8 bases from J, leaving 9 bases between. This CDR3 is built from 12 residues.

The chain couples TRBV5-1 to TRBJ2-5; TRBD2 matches at 7 bases. The CDR3 sequence is 18 residues long. J was trimmed by 4 bases and V by 0 bases; bases with no gene match: 15. Germline-derived CDR1 and CDR2 are SGHRS and YFSETQ. The CDR3 coding sequence is TGCGCCAGCAGCTTGGGGGCACCGGGACTATCGCTGCGAGAGACCCAGTACTTC. This codes for CASSLGAPGLSLRETQYF.

The genes are TRBV7-2 and TRBJ2-2; D might be TRBD1 (5 bases). The CDR3 has 14 residues. Germline assignment: CDR1 SGHTA and CDR2 FQGNSA. V was pared by 5 bases and J by 1 base, with 8 bases between. CDR3 in amino acids: CASSVQGNTGELFF. In DNA, the CDR3 is TGTGCCAGCAGCGTTCAGGGGAACACCGGGGAGCTGTTTTTT.

The chain couples TRBV27 to TRBJ2-3; D is unresolved. The CDR3 has 11 residues. Germline assignment: CDR1 MNHEY and CDR2 SMNVEV (reference sequence). V lost 3 bases to trimming and J lost 6 bases, with 4 bases between them. In nucleotides, the CDR3 is TGTGCCAGCAGTTTGTATGATACGCAGTATTTT. Translating it yields CASSLYDTQYF.

The chain joins TRBV5-4 to TRBJ1-1, with TRBD1 matching over 8 bases. The trim removed 4 bases at V and 3 bases at J, leaving 8 bases unmatched. This CDR3 comprises 15 residues. Germline V gene data show CDR1 as SGHNT and CDR2 as YYREEE (reference sequence). The CDR3 sequence: CASSPRNRGYTEAFF. DNA of the CDR3: TGTGCCAGCAGCCCCCGAAACAGGGGGTACACTGAAGCTTTCTTT.

The chain couples TRBV4-3 to TRBJ2-1; 10 nucleotides agree with TRBD1. The CDR3 is made up of 16 amino acids. CDR1 and CDR2 (germline): LGHNA, YSLEER. V lost 3 bases, J lost 3 bases, and 5 bases stayed unmatched. The CDR3 reads CASSHGGQGGYNEQFF. The DNA of the CDR3 is TGCGCCAGCAGCCACGGTGGACAGGGGGGCTACAATGAGCAGTTCTTC.

This clone was recorded a few times. Other DNA sequences in the sample encode the same CDR3. The chain joins TRBV19 to TRBJ1-5; tentatively, D is TRBD1 (5 bases). CDR3 length: 13 amino acids. Deletions cut 3 bases from V and 4 bases from J, with 7 bases between. CDR1 LNHDA and CDR2 SQIVND come from the germline V gene (reference sequence). CDR3 bases: TGTGCCAGTAGTATCGGGGGTAATCAGCCCCAGCATTTT. Amino acid sequence: CASSIGGNQPQHF. Using reference TRBV19 and TRBJ1-5 for the parts outside the CDR3, the full variable domain is DGGITQSPKYLFRKEGQNVTLSCEQNLNHDAMYWYRQDPGQGLRLIYYSQIVNDFQKGDIAEGYSVSREKKESFPLTVTSAQKNPTAFYLCASSIGGNQPQHFGDGTRLSIL.

This clone has a single count. The CDR3 nucleotides read TGTGCCAGCAGCTTAGGTGGAGACAATGAGCAGTTCTTC. Protein product: CASSLGGDNEQFF. V and J are TRBV11-1 and TRBJ2-1; D gene uncertain. Germline V gene data show CDR1 as SGHAT and CDR2 as FQDESV (reference sequence). V was cut by 1 base and J by 5 bases, with 6 bases left in between. CDR3 length: 13 amino acids.

This clone was observed once. This rearrangement joins TRBV7-2 to TRBJ2-7; D not certain. V was cut by 2 bases and J by 3 bases, with 5 bases left in between. Germline loops: CDR1 SGHTA, CDR2 FQGNSA. The CDR3 is 12 residues long. The CDR3 DNA sequence: TGTGCCAGCAGCTTAACAGTCTACGAGCAGTACTTC. The encoded protein is CASSLTVYEQYF.

J is TRBJ2-1 and V is TRBV2, with TRBD2 identical over 9 bases. Trimming took 6 bases from V and 7 from J; bases not matched to a gene: 10. CDR3 length equals 15 residues. Germline CDR1 reads SNHLY; CDR2 reads FYNNEI. The CDR3 DNA follows: TGTGCCAGCAGATTGCGGGGGGGTGGTTGGAATGAGCAGTTCTTC. Protein: CASRLRGGGWNEQFF.

The genes are TRBV5-5 and TRBJ1-2; D remains ambiguous. Germline V lookup: CDR1 SGHKS, CDR2 YYEKEE (reference sequence). The CDR3 is made up of 14 amino acids. With 4 bases removed from V and 7 bases from J, the gap between germline ends came to 17 bases. CDR3 in DNA: TGTGCCAGCAGCCCGATGCGAGGGTTGGGTGGCTACACCTTC. It codes for CASSPMRGLGGYTF. The full variable domain, rest sourced from reference TRBV5-5 and TRBJ1-2, is DAGVTQSPTHLIKTRGQQVTLRCSPISGHKSVSWYQQVLGQGPQFIFQYYEKEERGRGNFPDRFSARQFPNYSSELNVNALLLGDSALYLCASSPMRGLGGYTFGSGTRLTVV.

The rearrangement joins TRBV6-4 to TRBJ2-2; 11 nucleotides match TRBD2. Germline V gene lookup returns CDR1 MRHNA and CDR2 SNTAGT. The CDR3 is 16 amino acids. The trim removed 3 bases at V and 6 bases at J, leaving 6 bases unmatched. The CDR3 DNA reads as TGTGCCAGCAGTGATCCACCTAGCGGGAGGTCCGGGGAGCTGTTTTTT. It specifies CASSDPPSGRSGELFF.

The chain couples TRBV29-1 to TRBJ1-1, with 11 positions matching TRBD1. This CDR3 contains 14 residues. J was trimmed by 4 bases and V by 7 bases; bases with no gene match: 8. Germline V gives CDR1 SQVTM, CDR2 ANQGSEA. CDR3 DNA sequence: TGCAGCGCCTCCCGGGGGACAGGGGGCACTGAAGCTTTCTTT. This encodes CSASRGTGGTEAFF.

The V call is TRBV6-5, the J call TRBJ2-7; TRBD1 is a possible D gene (5 bases). CDR1 and CDR2 (germline): MNHEY, SVGAGI. The length of the CDR3 is 15 residues. V lost 0 bases and J 0 bases, leaving 9 bases between the germline ends. In DNA, the CDR3 is TGTGCCAGCAGTTACTCTGTGACAGACTCCTACGAGCAGTACTTC. It is translated as CASSYSVTDSYEQYF.

The CDR3 nucleotides are TGCGCCAGCAGCTTTGGACTAGCGGGGGGGGCCCAGTTCTTC. As protein: CASSFGLAGGAQFF. The rearrangement links TRBV5-1 to TRBJ2-1; TRBD2 aligns across 15 bases. V was clipped by 2 bases and J by 13 bases; unmatched bases: 4. Germline assignment: CDR1 SGHRS and CDR2 YFSETQ. The CDR3 covers 14 residues.